The 13 T cell receptor beta chains listed next were all sequenced from one sample in a study of blood T cells in healthy people across ages. Primers used in a second PCR of about 6 to 11 cycles were a sample-barcoded 5' primer and a J-beta primer mix. TCRdb reanalysed the 5' RACE reads using MiXCR and keeps one entry per CDR3 protein. The sample gives approximately 800,000 distinct CDR3 sequences, under 40% of which show up once; around 13% is in the top ten. What was sequenced was blood. These receptors all stem from a man aged 18-30 years in good health.

On this clonotype: Given a much more abundant clone one base away, this may be a read error. The rearrangement links TRBV12-3 or TRBV12-4 to TRBJ2-5, with 9 bases matching TRBD1. The CDR3 totals 13 residues. Here the CDR3 reads CAGSSGTGETQYF. Here the CDR3 DNA reads TGTGCCGGCAGTTCAGGGACAGGGGAGACCCAGTACTTC.

The chain couples TRBV3-1 to TRBJ1-4; 10 bases are shared with TRBD1. The CDR3 spans 16 residues. Germline assignment: CDR1 LGHDT and CDR2 YNNKEL (reference sequence). J lost 7 bases, V lost 4 bases, and 9 bases had no gene match. The CDR3 DNA reads as TGTGCCAGCAGCCCAAGGGCGGGACAGGGGCGTGAAAAACTGTTTTTT. It is translated as CASSPRAGQGREKLFF.

The V gene is TRBV2, the J gene TRBJ2-4; D remains unclear. The DNA matches TRBJ2-7 better at its end, which makes the J call doubtful. The CDR3 loop spans 14 amino acids. Per germline, CDR1 SNHLY and CDR2 FYNNEI. In DNA form, the CDR3 reads TGTGCCAGCAGAACCCGGTCCGCGACCTACGAGCAGTACTTC. Residues: CASRTRSATYEQYF.

A single count supports this clonotype. The V and J genes are TRBV28 and TRBJ2-5; D assignment may be TRBD1 or TRBD2 (6 bases each). V was cut by 7 bases and J by 1 base, with 16 bases left in between. CDR3 size: 15 residues. The germline CDR1 and CDR2 sequences are MDHEN and SYDVKM. This chain's CDR3 is CASTLGGGFQETQYF. The CDR3, as DNA: TGTGCCAGCACCCTAGGAGGGGGGTTCCAAGAGACCCAGTACTTC.

The V and J genes are TRBV12-3 or TRBV12-4 and TRBJ2-7, with TRBD2 matching over 11 bases. The CDR3 length is 14 residues. V trimming: 6 bases; J trimming: 3 bases; junction bases outside the gene matches: 4. In DNA, the CDR3 is TGTGCCAGCAGAACTAGCGGGGGATACTACGAGCAGTACTTC. It is translated as CASRTSGGYYEQYF.

The gene calls are TRBV9 and TRBJ2-2, with D unclear. Between the trimmed V and J ends, which lost 0 bases and 2 bases, there was a span of 8 bases. This CDR3 has 15 residues. Germline V CDR1 and CDR2: SGDLS, YYNGEE. CDR3 sequence (DNA): TGTGCCAGCAGCGTAGGGGTATCCAACACCGGGGAGCTGTTTTTT. Translating it yields CASSVGVSNTGELFF.

This chain uses TRBV12-3 or TRBV12-4 with TRBJ2-1; tentative D call: TRBD2 (5 bases). Trimming stripped 6 bases from V and 8 bases from J, with 20 bases between. The CDR3 consists of 15 residues. The DNA of the CDR3 is TGTGCCAGCAGCCTGGGTCGCCGGGGAAGGGATGAGCAGTTCTTC. It specifies CASSLGRRGRDEQFF.

Many counts were recorded for this clonotype. The CDR3 DNA follows: TGTGCCAGCAGCCCCCCAGGGGCGAACCAAGAGACCCAGTACTTC. Protein product: CASSPPGANQETQYF. V usage is TRBV4-2 and J usage is TRBJ2-5; weak D call: TRBD1 (6 bases). Germline V gene sequence: CDR1 LGHNA, CDR2 YNFKEQ. This CDR3 contains 15 residues. V was shortened by 4 bases and J by 0 bases, with 12 bases between the two germline ends.

A word on this clonotype: Compared with germline, one end of the junction differs, possibly owing to a read error. The rearrangement joins TRBV7-3 to TRBJ1-6; a weak D match, TRBD1 (5 bases). There are 13 residues in the CDR3. Germline values: CDR1 SGHTA, CDR2 FQGTGA. CDR3 nucleotides: TGTGCCAGCGGCCGGGACGTAAATTCACCCCCCCACTTT. Translation gives CASGRDVNSPPHF.

This clonotype has at least ten counts. The CDR3 DNA is TGTGCCAGCAGCTTAGAAAGGGCTAGCGTACCCGGCACAGATACGCAGTATTTT. Amino acid sequence: CASSLERASVPGTDTQYF. V is TRBV7-9 and J is TRBJ2-3; a weak D match, TRBD2 (6 bases). Trimming removed 1 base from V and 1 base from J, with 18 bases in between. The CDR3 runs to 18 residues. The germline V gene encodes CDR1 SEHNR and CDR2 FQNEAQ (reference sequence).

V and J are TRBV20-1 and TRBJ1-1; perhaps TRBD1 as D (5 bases). The CDR3 consists of 13 residues. The germline V gene encodes CDR1 DFQATT and CDR2 SNEGSKA (reference sequence). Trimming removed 0 bases at V and 6 bases at J, with 11 bases between. The CDR3 nucleotides read TGCAGTGCTAGAGATCCCTCGGGGGCTGAAGCTTTCTTT. Its translation: CSARDPSGAEAFF.

Concerning this clonotype: A single base separates this from a much larger clone, so it may be a read error. The rearrangement uses TRBV4-2 and TRBJ1-2, with D unclear. The CDR3 totals 15 residues. Trimming shortened V by 0 bases and J by 6 bases, and 14 bases separated the two germline ends. Germline loops: CDR1 LGHNA, CDR2 YNFKEQ. The CDR3 DNA is TGTGCCAGCAGCCAAGATGGGGTACCCGGCCATGGCTACACCTTC. It specifies CASSQDGVPGHGYTF.

DNA of the CDR3: TGCAGTGCTTTCCCTCCGACAGGGATTGGGAAACTGTTTTTT. It is translated as CSAFPPTGIGKLFF. This rearrangement joins TRBV20-1 to TRBJ1-4; TRBD1 aligns across 7 bases. The V segment lost 5 bases and the J segment 11 bases; nucleotides outside the gene matches: 14. CDR1 and CDR2 from the germline V gene are DFQATT and SNEGSKA (reference sequence). The CDR3 has 14 residues.